This T cell receptor (beta chain) came from a study of shared clonotypes between healthy human individuals. Regarding the study as a whole: Sequencing depth was expected to influence donor clonotype sharing. The generation probabilities recorded for non-shared clonotypes fell below those of clonotypes shared by all four donors.

This CDR3 region has 14 residues. The V end was cut by 8 bases, the J end by 3 bases, with 16 bases between. CDR1 is SGHAT and CDR2 is FQNNGV in the germline V gene. Deep level was the assay's run setting. Here immunoSEQ multiplex PCR was the method, and the copy in TCRdb shows in-frame clones only, minus some. The sample lists roughly 2.5 million clones; over 85% were seen once. For this clone: Its target is unknown.

The sequenced sample was naive CD4+ T cells sorted from blood. Subset reported: CD45RA+ positively selected. The chain joins TRBV11-2 to TRBJ1-1; the D is unclear. This clonotype was obtained from a man aged 18 to 29 in good health. CDR3 coding DNA: TGTGCCAGCCAAAGCGGACCCCGTGACACTGAAGCTTTCTTT. Its protein product is CASQSGPRDTEAFF.